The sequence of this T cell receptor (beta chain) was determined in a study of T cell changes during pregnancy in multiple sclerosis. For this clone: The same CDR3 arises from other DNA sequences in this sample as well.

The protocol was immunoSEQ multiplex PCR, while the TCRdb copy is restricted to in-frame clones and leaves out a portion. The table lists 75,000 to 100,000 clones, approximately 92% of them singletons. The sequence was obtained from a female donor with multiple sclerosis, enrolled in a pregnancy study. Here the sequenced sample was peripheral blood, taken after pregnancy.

The CDR3: CASSQGQGYGYTF. The CDR3 nucleotides are TGCGCCAGCAGCCAGGGACAGGGCTATGGCTACACCTTC. The V call is TRBV5-1, the J call TRBJ1-2; 9 nucleotides match TRBD1. Trimming took 4 bases from V and 4 from J; bases not matched to a gene: 2. The CDR3 is 13 residues long. The germline V gene has CDR1 SGHRS and CDR2 YFSETQ.